The 31 T cell receptor beta chains below all came from one sample that was sequenced in a study of blood T cell repertoires in COVID-19. Using immunoSEQ multiplex PCR, the repertoire was profiled, and TCRdb retains in-frame clones only, with some absent. The top ten clones hold 7.2% of a sample with 200,000 to 300,000 clones, approximately 86% of them seen once. Sequenced sample: peripheral blood. These receptors were collected from a man in his fifties or sixties who had recovered from COVID-19.

The chain links TRBV10-3 to TRBJ2-1, with 11 bases lining up with TRBD2. V was clipped by 6 bases and J by 15 bases; unmatched bases: 10. The CDR3 sequence is 13 residues long. The germline V gene has CDR1 ENHRY and CDR2 SYGVKD. The CDR3 spells CAISPSGGTFPFF. In nucleotides, the CDR3 is TGTGCCATCAGCCCTAGCGGGGGGACATTTCCGTTCTTC.

V and J are TRBV5-1 and TRBJ2-1, with 7 positions matching TRBD1. With V trimmed by 0 bases and J by 4 bases, 1 base remained unmatched. This CDR3 contains 14 residues. Per germline, CDR1 SGHRS and CDR2 YFSETQ. The CDR3 region has the DNA TGCGCCAGCAGCTTGGTGGACAGGTACAATGAGCAGTTCTTC. Protein sequence: CASSLVDRYNEQFF.

Here the CDR3 reads CASSEAGRASGYTF. The CDR3 DNA sequence: TGTGCCAGCAGTGAAGCGGGCAGGGCGTCTGGCTACACCTTC. The chain is built from TRBV6-1 and TRBJ1-2; D may be TRBD1 (5 bases). Germline CDR1 is MNHNS and CDR2 is SASEGT. CDR3 length: 14 amino acids. V was shortened by 0 bases and J by 7 bases, with 12 bases between the two germline ends.

The chain joins TRBV13 to TRBJ2-7; 7 bases map to TRBD1. V shed 5 bases and J 4 bases; nucleotides not matched to a gene: 8. The CDR3 loop spans 14 amino acids. The germline V gene has CDR1 PRHDT and CDR2 FYEKMQ (reference sequence). CDR3 in DNA: TGTGCCAGCAGCCTATTGGACAGGCAGTACGAGCAGTACTTC. Protein: CASSLLDRQYEQYF. Based on the CDR3 plus reference TRBV13 and TRBJ2-7, the full variable domain is AAGVIQSPRHLIKEKRETATLKCYPIPRHDTVYWYQQGPGQDPQFLISFYEKMQSDKGSIPDRFSAQQFSDYHSELNMSSLELGDSALYFCASSLLDRQYEQYFGPGTRLTVT.

The V gene is TRBV27, the J gene TRBJ2-3; 11 bases line up with TRBD2. The CDR3 spans 17 residues. V lost 6 bases to trimming and J lost 4 bases; unmatched junction nucleotides: 12. In germline, CDR1 is MNHEY, CDR2 SMNVEV (reference sequence). In DNA form, the CDR3 reads TGTGCCAGCAGCCTTAGCGGGGGGGCGAGGTTCGCAGATACGCAGTATTTT. Translation gives CASSLSGGARFADTQYF.

The V and J genes are TRBV5-4 and TRBJ2-6, with D perhaps TRBD1 (6 bases). The CDR3 covers 15 residues. Germline lookup yields CDR1 SGHNT and CDR2 YYREEE (reference sequence). The V end lost 4 bases, the J end lost 4 bases, and 12 bases lay between the germline ends. The CDR3 region is CASSNTGTGANVLTF. Written as DNA, the CDR3 is TGTGCCAGCAGCAATACCGGGACAGGGGCCAACGTCCTGACTTTC.

The rearrangement uses TRBV19 and TRBJ2-1; 9 bases align to TRBD2. The V and J ends lost 3 bases and 9 bases, in that order; junction bases with no gene match: 12. Looked up from germline, CDR1 is LNHDA and CDR2 is SQIVND (reference sequence). This CDR3 has 16 amino acids. The CDR3 bases are TGTGCCAGTAGTATCGGGTTAATAGCGGGGGTCGTTGAGCAGTTCTTC. The encoded protein is CASSIGLIAGVVEQFF.

This rearrangement joins TRBV6-5 to TRBJ1-1; D uncertain. Trimming took off 7 bases at V and 3 bases at J, with 18 bases between the two ends. The CDR3 consists of 15 residues. The germline gives CDR1 MNHEY, CDR2 SVGAGI. DNA of the CDR3: TGTGCCAGCAACCCCGGCGACGGCCGGGACACTGAAGCTTTCTTT. Translating it yields CASNPGDGRDTEAFF.

The chain has TRBV5-1 and TRBJ2-1; 8 bases are shared with TRBD1. The CDR3 length is 14 residues. Germline V gene data show CDR1 as SGHRS and CDR2 as YFSETQ. The V and J ends lost 4 bases and 5 bases, in that order; junction bases with no gene match: 5. This CDR3 is CASSTDRADNEQFF. Here the CDR3 DNA reads TGCGCCAGCAGCACGGACAGGGCGGACAATGAGCAGTTCTTC.

This clone was counted between two and nine times. Here the CDR3 DNA reads TGTGCCAGCAGTGGACGGGGGAACAGGGGAACGGCCCTCCACTTT. Translated: CASSGRGNRGTALHF. The chain has TRBV27 and TRBJ1-6; TRBD1 matches 7 bases. CDR1 and CDR2 from the germline V gene are MNHEY and SMNVEV (reference sequence). V gave up 5 bases and J gave up 14 bases; unmatched junction bases: 15. The CDR3 runs to 15 residues.

The chain recombines TRBV7-2 with TRBJ2-3, with a possible D match to TRBD1 (6 bases). The V gene's germline CDR1 is SGHTA and CDR2 FQGNSA. Trimming took 3 bases from V and 3 from J, leaving 10 bases between them. The CDR3 is made up of 14 amino acids. The CDR3, as DNA: TGTGCCAGCAGCTTTAGACAGGTGACAGATACGCAGTATTTT. Translated, it gives CASSFRQVTDTQYF.

Here the CDR3 reads CASSHWGGDATNEKLFF. CDR3 in DNA: TGTGCCAGCAGTCATTGGGGAGGGGATGCAACTAATGAAAAACTGTTTTTT. This chain joins TRBV7-9 and TRBJ1-4, with D maybe TRBD1 (5 bases). The ends were cut back, 6 bases at V and 0 bases at J, with 17 bases in the middle. This CDR3 is built from 17 residues. Germline CDR1 is SEHNR and CDR2 is FQNEAQ (reference sequence).

V gene TRBV11-2 combines with J gene TRBJ2-1, with 12 bases matching TRBD1. V was pared by 6 bases and J by 9 bases, with 9 bases of the junction left unmatched. The CDR3 runs 15 residues. Germline CDR1 and CDR2: SGHAT and FQNNGV. CDR3 sequence: CASRPPGQGAIEQFF. The CDR3 coding sequence is TGTGCCAGCAGGCCTCCGGGACAGGGGGCTATTGAGCAGTTCTTC.

The chain joins TRBV6-2 or TRBV6-3 to TRBJ2-7; TRBD1 matches at 9 bases. The CDR3 has 16 residues. CDR1 and CDR2 (germline): MNHEY, SVGEGT. Unmatched junction bases numbered 6, after V lost 2 bases and J lost 1 base. The CDR3 sequence is CASSYAGQGLSYEQYF. The CDR3 DNA sequence: TGTGCCAGCAGTTACGCCGGACAGGGGCTTTCCTACGAGCAGTACTTC.

As for this clone: Other DNA sequences in this sample translate to the same CDR3. This chain connects TRBV2 to TRBJ1-2; D call uncertain. The CDR3 runs to 11 residues. The germline V gene has CDR1 SNHLY and CDR2 FYNNEI. V lost 5 bases, J lost 5 bases, and 6 bases lay in between. The CDR3 coding sequence is TGTGCCAGCAGTTGGGCATATGGCTACACCTTC. Residues: CASSWAYGYTF. Based on the CDR3 plus reference TRBV2 and TRBJ1-2, the full variable domain is EPEVTQTPSHQVTQMGQEVILRCVPISNHLYFYWYRQILGQKVEFLVSFYNNEISEKSEIFDDQFSVERPDGSNFTLKIRSTKLEDSAMYFCASSWAYGYTFGSGTRLTVV.

This clone occurred a few times. Other nucleotide sequences from this sample produce the same CDR3. This chain links TRBV5-1 with TRBJ2-1, with 14 nucleotides matching TRBD2. J gave up 3 bases and V 3 bases, and 2 bases lay outside the gene matches. This CDR3 is built from 16 residues. Germline CDR1 reads SGHRS; CDR2 reads YFSETQ. CDR3 region: CASSSGTSGGYNEQFF. CDR3 coding DNA: TGCGCCAGCAGCTCCGGGACTAGCGGGGGCTACAATGAGCAGTTCTTC.

The rearrangement uses TRBV18 and TRBJ2-2; D is ambiguous. This CDR3 is built from 13 residues. Per germline, CDR1 KGHSH and CDR2 LQKENI. V was trimmed by 3 bases and J by 4 bases, leaving 6 bases between them. CDR3 sequence reads: CASSPLGTGELFF. In nucleotides, the CDR3 is TGTGCCAGCTCACCCCTCGGCACCGGGGAGCTGTTTTTT.

The genes are TRBV18 and TRBJ1-6; D remains unclear. This CDR3 is built from 16 residues. V lost 3 bases and J 7 bases, leaving 16 bases between the germline ends. Germline CDR1 KGHSH, CDR2 LQKENI. This chain's CDR3 is CASSPALANMNSPLHF. The CDR3 DNA is TGTGCCAGCTCACCGGCTTTGGCAAACATGAATTCACCCCTCCACTTT.

This rearrangement joins TRBV27 to TRBJ2-7, with TRBD1 identical over 10 bases. This CDR3 comprises 14 residues. J was trimmed by 8 bases and V by 5 bases; bases with no gene match: 9. Germline lookup yields CDR1 MNHEY and CDR2 SMNVEV (reference sequence). CDR3 protein: CASSTGQGEFQQYF. Written as DNA, the CDR3 is TGTGCCAGCAGTACCGGACAGGGGGAGTTCCAGCAGTACTTC.

The genes are TRBV6-5 and TRBJ1-2, with TRBD1 identical over 7 bases. This CDR3 contains 13 residues. Germline CDR1 is MNHEY and CDR2 is SVGAGI. Unmatched junction bases numbered 9, after V lost 10 bases and J lost 4 bases. CDR3 protein: CATRKGTAYGYTF. The CDR3 bases are TGTGCCACACGGAAAGGGACAGCCTATGGCTACACCTTC.

This sequence joins TRBV25-1 and TRBJ2-1; D is unclear. The germline V gene encodes CDR1 MGHDK and CDR2 SYGVNS. V was trimmed by 2 bases and J by 0 bases, leaving 2 bases between them. The CDR3 runs 13 residues. The CDR3 region is CASSELSYNEQFF. The CDR3 DNA reads as TGTGCCAGCAGTGAACTCTCCTACAATGAGCAGTTCTTC.

This chain links TRBV27 with TRBJ2-1; 8 bases are shared with TRBD1. V was pared by 2 bases and J by 0 bases, with 21 bases of the junction left unmatched. Germline assignment: CDR1 MNHEY and CDR2 SMNVEV (reference sequence). The CDR3 runs to 22 residues. The CDR3 reads CASSLPPNGTGGFWGSYNEQFF. The CDR3, as DNA: TGTGCCAGCAGTTTACCCCCAAACGGGACAGGCGGTTTCTGGGGCTCCTACAATGAGCAGTTCTTC.

This rearrangement joins TRBV19 to TRBJ2-1, with TRBD1 matching 8 bases. The trim removed 6 bases at V and 9 bases at J, leaving 13 bases unmatched. Germline CDR1 reads LNHDA; CDR2 reads SQIVND (reference sequence). The CDR3 contains 15 residues. The CDR3 nucleotides read TGTGCCAGTAGCCCGACAGGGGTGACGTACGGTGAGCAGTTCTTC. This codes for CASSPTGVTYGEQFF.

The chain couples TRBV5-1 to TRBJ2-1; D possibly corresponds to TRBD2 (6 bases). This CDR3 contains 15 residues. Deletions cut 0 bases from V and 4 bases from J, with 11 bases between. Germline CDR1 reads SGHRS; CDR2 reads YFSETQ. CDR3 amino acids: CASSLAGGTYNEQFF. Here the CDR3 DNA reads TGCGCCAGCAGCTTGGCTGGGGGGACTTACAATGAGCAGTTCTTC. The whole variable domain, remainder taken from reference TRBV5-1 and TRBJ2-1, is KAGVTQTPRYLIKTRGQQVTLSCSPISGHRSVSWYQQTPGQGLQFLFEYFSETQRNKGNFPGRFSGRQFSNSRSEMNVSTLELGDSALYLCASSLAGGTYNEQFFGPGTRLTVL.

The chain employs TRBV11-2 and TRBJ1-6; D is uncertain. This CDR3 spans 15 amino acids. Germline V gene lookup returns CDR1 SGHAT and CDR2 FQNNGV. V gave up 2 bases and J gave up 7 bases, with 12 bases separating them. CDR3 loop: CASSLYLGGNSPLHF. Written as DNA, the CDR3 is TGTGCCAGCAGCTTATATCTGGGAGGGAATTCACCCCTCCACTTT.

The rearrangement uses TRBV18 and TRBJ2-7; TRBD1 matches at 7 bases. This CDR3 contains 12 residues. CDR1 and CDR2 (germline): KGHSH, LQKENI. J gave up 12 bases and V 4 bases, and 9 bases lay outside the gene matches. The CDR3 region has the DNA TGTGCCAGCTCACAAGACCGGGACAGACCGTACTTC. Translated: CASSQDRDRPYF.

In nucleotides, the CDR3 is TGTGCCAGCAGGCTACAGGGGGATGACCAGCCCCAGCATTTT. It translates to CASRLQGDDQPQHF. The rearrangement links TRBV6-6 to TRBJ1-5; 8 nucleotides align to TRBD1. The V and J ends lost 6 bases and 7 bases, in that order; junction bases with no gene match: 8. Germline values: CDR1 MNHNY, CDR2 SVGAGI (reference sequence). The CDR3 is made up of 14 amino acids.

The rearrangement links TRBV7-8 to TRBJ2-7; the D is unclear. V shed 1 base and J shed 2 bases, with 15 bases lying between them. CDR1 SGHVS and CDR2 FQNEAQ come from the germline V gene. The CDR3 is made up of 16 amino acids. For the CDR3, the DNA is TGTGCCAGCAGCTTAGGGGTGGGCCTTAATACCTACGAGCAGTACTTC. Translating it yields CASSLGVGLNTYEQYF.

V usage is TRBV12-1 and J usage is TRBJ2-5; no check of the table's D call, TRBD2, against the DNA was made. TRBV12-1 corresponds to a pseudogene. This CDR3 region has 18 residues. The CDR3 is CASSFFQCVAGSQETQYF. The CDR3 nucleotides are TGTGCCAGCAGCTTTTTTCAGTGTGTAGCGGGGAGCCAAGAGACCCAGTACTTC.

The J gene is TRBJ1-5, the V gene TRBV30; tentative D call: TRBD1 (6 bases). Trimming shortened V by 1 base and J by 4 bases, and 8 bases separated the two germline ends. This CDR3 is 13 amino acids long. Germline V gives CDR1 GTSNPN, CDR2 SVGIG (reference sequence). As DNA, the CDR3 is TGTGCCTGGAGTGAACAGGGAAATCAGCCCCAGCATTTT. Translated: CAWSEQGNQPQHF.

J is TRBJ2-2 and V is TRBV6-5, with 9 positions matching TRBD1. The CDR3 totals 14 residues. V dropped 1 base and J dropped 8; count of bases not matched to a gene: 2. The germline V gene has CDR1 MNHEY and CDR2 SVGAGI. The CDR3 spells CASSYLQGAGELFF. The CDR3 DNA follows: TGTGCCAGCAGTTACTTACAGGGGGCTGGGGAGCTGTTTTTT.